The text below deals with one TCR beta chain. Its target is unknown. The data were produced by immunoSEQ multiplex PCR, yet TCRdb's version contains in-frame clones alone and is incomplete. In the table there are 2 million to 2.5 million clones, approximately 94% of which are singletons. The data derive from a study of shared clonotypes between healthy human individuals. Study overall: A few men and a couple of women, aged 18 to 49, were donors.

CDR3 size: 17 residues. General study findings and limits: Clonotype sharing among donors, it was expected, would be affected by sequencing depth.

Nashville, Tennessee was home to all donors, who were Caucasian adults. Researchers partitioned CD4+ cells into CD45RA+ naive and CD45RA-negative memory subsets. The clonotype originates from a young man in good health. Some clones in this sample may be carry-over from other donors' samples. The chain joins TRBV21-1 to TRBJ2-7; TRBD2, as called in the table, went unchecked against the DNA. TRBV21-1 is a pseudogene segment. The sample consisted of naive CD4+ T cells from PBMCs. The sample's subset: CD45RA+ positively selected. The CDR3 DNA reads as TGTGCCAGCAGCAAAGTACTCAGCGGAGGGAGCTCCTACGAGCAGTACTTC. It specifies CASSKVLSGGSSYEQYF.